This T cell receptor beta chain was observed in a study of PD-L1 blockade in urothelial cancer. Described time point: peripheral blood 6 weeks after treatment start. Patients' urothelial carcinoma was locally advanced or metastatic. Synthetic analogs of TCR templates were spiked into every PCR. TCRdb's copy holds only in-frame clones and misses some; the assay was immunoSEQ multiplex PCR. The sample shows tens of thousands of clones, 70% to 90% of them seen only once. V was pared by 5 bases and J by 9 bases, with 23 bases between. This CDR3 comprises 16 residues. Germline-derived CDR1 and CDR2 are SGHTA and FQGNSA.

The sample in question was PBMCs, obtained around atezolizumab (anti-PD-L1) treatment. This rearrangement joins TRBV7-2 to TRBJ2-1; possible D gene TRBD2, 7 bases. The source is a man in his sixties or seventies with urothelial cancer. CDR3 loop: CASSLRLGGASSEQFF. The DNA for the CDR3 is TGTGCCAGCAGCCTTAGGCTGGGGGGGGCTAGCAGTGAGCAGTTCTTC.